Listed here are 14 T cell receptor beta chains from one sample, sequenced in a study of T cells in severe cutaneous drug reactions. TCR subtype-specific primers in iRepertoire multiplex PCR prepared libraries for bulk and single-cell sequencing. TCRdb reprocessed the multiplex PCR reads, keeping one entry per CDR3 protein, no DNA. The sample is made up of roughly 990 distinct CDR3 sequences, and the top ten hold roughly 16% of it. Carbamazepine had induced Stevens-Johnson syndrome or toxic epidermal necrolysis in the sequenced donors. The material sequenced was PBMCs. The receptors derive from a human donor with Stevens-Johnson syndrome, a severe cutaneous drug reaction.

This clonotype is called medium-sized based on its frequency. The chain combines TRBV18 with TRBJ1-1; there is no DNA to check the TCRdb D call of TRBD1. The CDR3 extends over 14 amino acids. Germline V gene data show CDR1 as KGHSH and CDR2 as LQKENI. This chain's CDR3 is CASSPTPGNTEAFF.

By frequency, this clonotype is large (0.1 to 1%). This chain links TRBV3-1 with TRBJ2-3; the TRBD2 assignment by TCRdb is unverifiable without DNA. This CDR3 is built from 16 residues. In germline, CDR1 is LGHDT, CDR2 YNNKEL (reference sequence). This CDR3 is CASSQEGTGRAYTQYF.

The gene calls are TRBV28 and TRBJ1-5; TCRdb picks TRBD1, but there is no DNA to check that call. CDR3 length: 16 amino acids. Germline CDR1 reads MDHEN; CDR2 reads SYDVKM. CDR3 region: CASSPYGEGANQPQHF.

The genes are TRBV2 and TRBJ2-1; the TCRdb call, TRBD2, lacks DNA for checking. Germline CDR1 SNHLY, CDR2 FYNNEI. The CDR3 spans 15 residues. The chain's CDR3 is CASSAGTSGRNEQFF.

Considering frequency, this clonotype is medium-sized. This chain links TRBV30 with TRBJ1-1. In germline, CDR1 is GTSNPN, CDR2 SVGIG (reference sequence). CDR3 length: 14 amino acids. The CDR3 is CASPAGPLNTEAFF. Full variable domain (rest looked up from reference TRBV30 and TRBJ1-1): SQTIHQWPATLVQPVGSPLSLECTVEGTSNPNLYWYRQAAGRGLQLLFYSVGIGQISSEVPQNLSASRPQDRQFILSSKKLLLSDSGFYLCASPAGPLNTEAFFGQGTRLTVV.

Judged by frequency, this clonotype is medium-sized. The CDR3 region is CASSGHRDRGRNEQYF. The chain couples TRBV9 to TRBJ2-7; no DNA is available, so the TRBD1 call from TCRdb remains unchecked. The germline gives CDR1 SGDLS, CDR2 YYNGEE. The CDR3 totals 16 residues.

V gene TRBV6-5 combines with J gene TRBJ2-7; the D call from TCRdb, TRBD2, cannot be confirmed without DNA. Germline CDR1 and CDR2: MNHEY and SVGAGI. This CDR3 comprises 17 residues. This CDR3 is CASSYRNYGGGSYEQYF.

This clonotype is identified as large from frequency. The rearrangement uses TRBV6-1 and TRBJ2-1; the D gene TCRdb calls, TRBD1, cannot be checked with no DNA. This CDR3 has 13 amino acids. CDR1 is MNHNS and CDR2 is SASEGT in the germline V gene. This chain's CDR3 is CASSHYEGDEQFF.

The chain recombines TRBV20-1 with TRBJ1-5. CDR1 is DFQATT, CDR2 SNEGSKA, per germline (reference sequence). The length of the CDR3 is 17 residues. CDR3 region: CSAREGPYRQYNQPQHF.

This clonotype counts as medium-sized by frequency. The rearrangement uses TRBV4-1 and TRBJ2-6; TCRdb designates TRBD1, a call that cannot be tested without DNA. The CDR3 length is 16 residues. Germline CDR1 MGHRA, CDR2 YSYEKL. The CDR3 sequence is CASSQVRGSGANVLTF.

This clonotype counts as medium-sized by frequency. CDR3 amino acids: CASSGRSYEQYF. V and J are TRBV28 and TRBJ2-7. The germline V gene has CDR1 MDHEN and CDR2 SYDVKM. The CDR3 consists of 12 residues. Drawing the rest from reference TRBV28 and TRBJ2-7, the complete variable domain is DVKVTQSSRYLVKRTGEKVFLECVQDMDHENMFWYRQDPGLGLRLIYFSYDVKMKEKGDIPEGYSVSREKKERFSLILESASTNQTSMYLCASSGRSYEQYFGPGTRLTVT.

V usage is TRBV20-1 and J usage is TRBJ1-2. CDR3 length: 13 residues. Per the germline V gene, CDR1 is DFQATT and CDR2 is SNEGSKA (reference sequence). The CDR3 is CSATGVVNYGYTF.

The CDR3 loop is CATARTGVEGYTF. The chain is built from TRBV24-1 and TRBJ1-2; no DNA is available, so the TRBD1 call from TCRdb remains unchecked. The V gene's germline CDR1 is KGHDR and CDR2 SFDVKD. The length of the CDR3 is 13 residues.

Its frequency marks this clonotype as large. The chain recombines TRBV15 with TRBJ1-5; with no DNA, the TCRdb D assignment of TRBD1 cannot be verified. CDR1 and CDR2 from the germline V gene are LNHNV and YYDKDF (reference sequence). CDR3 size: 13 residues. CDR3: CATSRDRGQPQHF.